This TCR beta chain was recorded in a study of cytomegalovirus exposure and HLA in healthy donors. PCR used 60 Vbeta primers and 13 Jbeta primers. Measured with immunoSEQ multiplex PCR; TCRdb has only the in-frame clones, and not every one. The table includes about 120,000 clones, approximately 81% detected once. Germline loops: CDR1 SGHRS, CDR2 YFSETQ. Between the trimmed V and J ends, which lost 0 bases and 3 bases, there was a span of 9 bases. CDR3 length equals 15 residues. The source is a man aged 18-30 years in good health and CMV-seropositive. Sequenced input: PBMCs. The chain carries TRBV5-1 and TRBJ1-4; D gene uncertain. The CDR3: CASSLAGNPNEKLFF. CDR3 DNA sequence: TGCGCCAGCAGCTTGGCGGGAAATCCTAATGAAAAACTGTTTTTT.